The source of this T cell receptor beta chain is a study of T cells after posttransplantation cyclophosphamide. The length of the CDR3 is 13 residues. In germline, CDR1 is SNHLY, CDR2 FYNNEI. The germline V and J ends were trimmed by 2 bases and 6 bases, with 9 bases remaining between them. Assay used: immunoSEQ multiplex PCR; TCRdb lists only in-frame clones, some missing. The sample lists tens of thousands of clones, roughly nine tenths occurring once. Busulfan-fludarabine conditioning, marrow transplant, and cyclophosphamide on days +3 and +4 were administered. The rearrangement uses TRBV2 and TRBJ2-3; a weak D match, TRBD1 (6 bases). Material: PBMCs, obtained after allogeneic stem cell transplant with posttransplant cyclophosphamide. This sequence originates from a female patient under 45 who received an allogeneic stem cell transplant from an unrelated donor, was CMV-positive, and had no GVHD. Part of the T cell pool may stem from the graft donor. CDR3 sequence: CASSEMRGDTQYF. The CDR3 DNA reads TGTGCCAGCAGTGAAATGAGGGGGGATACGCAGTATTTT.